The sequence of this T cell receptor beta chain was determined in a study of tumor-infiltrating lymphocytes in primary liver carcinoma. Across the whole study: The five patients, who were men and women, ranged in age from 30 to 69 years. Sample counts of productive TCRbeta reads spanned roughly 3.65 to 8 million; these counts were similar across tissue types.

Using a constant-region primer together with ProtoScript II reverse transcriptase, TCR beta cDNA was made from about 490 ng of total RNA. It was through three nested multiplex PCR rounds of slightly modified ARM-PCR that TCR beta libraries arose. Use of TRBV1-TRBV30 forward primers with a C-beta reverse primer characterized the first two PCR rounds, which lasted about 9 cycles each. TCRdb analysed the multiplex PCR reads with MiXCR anew, one entry per CDR3 protein. The sample holds 30,000 to 40,000 distinct CDR3 sequences, roughly 74% seen once. The source material, 20-30 mg of unsorted bulk tissue, was used to co-extract RNA and DNA. Germline V gene data show CDR1 as SQVTM and CDR2 as ANQGSEA. This CDR3 contains 12 residues. Study conclusions and caveats: Tumor tissue displayed a significantly greater top-250-clone fraction than blood (p = 0.039). Only about 8-24% of top clones occurred in every one of the five tumor regions.

Regarding this clonotype: As yet, its antigen is unknown. One end of the junction is discordant with germline, which a read error may explain.

The sample taken for sequencing was liver tumor tissue from sampling region 4. Subset denoted: tumor region T4, right-lateral pole. This chain uses TRBV29-1 with TRBJ2-1, with a weak D call TRBD2 (6 bases). The sequence derives from a man aged 35-49 years with primary liver carcinoma and hepatitis B virus infection. The CDR3 DNA is TGCGGCGTATTAGGCGGGGTGGCAGGGCAGTTCTTC. It yields the protein CGVLGGVAGQFF.